These 10 T cell receptor beta chains came from one sample sequenced in a study of shared clonotypes between healthy human individuals. TCRdb keeps only in-frame clones here, not all; method: immunoSEQ multiplex PCR. The table lists around 700,000 clones, 60% to 75% of them singletons, with under 2% in the top ten. Sequenced input: memory CD4+ T cells sorted from blood. Subset denoted: CD45RA-negative fraction. The origin of the receptors is a woman younger than 45 in good health.

With respect to this clone: A far larger clone lies a single base away; this is likely a read error. The V and J genes are TRBV5-4 and TRBJ2-7, with TRBD1 identical over 9 bases. The CDR3 sequence is 16 residues long. Germline V CDR1 and CDR2: SGHNT, YYREEE (reference sequence). The V segment lost 4 bases and the J segment 9 bases; nucleotides outside the gene matches: 17. CDR3 bases: TGTGCCAGCAGCCTCACGACAGGGGGATCCATTGACGGGCAGTACTTC. Encoded protein: CASSLTTGGSIDGQYF.

The V call is TRBV6-5, the J call TRBJ2-2, with D maybe TRBD2 (5 bases). CDR3 length equals 14 residues. The V end lost 5 bases, the J end lost 5 bases, and 12 bases lay between the germline ends. Looked up from germline, CDR1 is MNHEY and CDR2 is SVGAGI. The CDR3: CASSPKLVTGELFF. In DNA form, the CDR3 reads TGTGCCAGCAGTCCGAAACTAGTAACCGGGGAGCTGTTTTTT.

The chain carries TRBV4-1 and TRBJ2-1; the match to TRBD2 covers 7 bases. The CDR3 extends over 13 amino acids. Losses at the gene ends were 2 bases for V and 10 bases for J; bases not matched to a gene: 5. Germline V CDR1 and CDR2: MGHRA, YSYEKL. CDR3 DNA sequence: TGCGCCAGCAGCCAACCCGGACTAGTCGAGCAGTTCTTC. It codes for CASSQPGLVEQFF.

The chain couples TRBV7-8 to TRBJ2-2; 9 bases map to TRBD1. This CDR3 spans 16 amino acids. After removal of 6 bases from V and 0 bases from J, the junction contained 5 bases not matched to a gene. CDR1 is SGHVS and CDR2 is FQNEAQ in the germline V gene. DNA for the CDR3: TGTGCCAGCAGTATCACAGGGGGCACGAACACCGGGGAGCTGTTTTTT. As protein: CASSITGGTNTGELFF.

The CDR3 DNA is TGTGCCAGTAGTACGACTAGCGGGACGGCTGAGCAGTTCTTC. This encodes CASSTTSGTAEQFF. The chain employs TRBV19 and TRBJ2-1, with 11 bases fitting TRBD2. CDR1 is LNHDA, CDR2 SQIVND, per germline (reference sequence). V was clipped by 4 bases and J by 9 bases; unmatched bases: 5. This CDR3 has 14 amino acids.

The V gene is TRBV6-4, the J gene TRBJ2-2; TRBD1 matches at 7 bases. CDR1 MRHNA and CDR2 SNTAGT come from the germline V gene. The CDR3 covers 14 residues. Trimming cost V 6 bases and J 2 bases; bases outside gene matches: 3. CDR3 DNA sequence: TGTGCCAGCAGAACAGGGGCCAACACCGGGGAGCTGTTTTTT. It translates to CASRTGANTGELFF.

The gene calls are TRBV29-1 and TRBJ2-5; 7 bases map to TRBD1. The V gene's germline CDR1 is SQVTM and CDR2 ANQGSEA. Trimming took 5 bases from V and 1 from J; bases not matched to a gene: 7. The CDR3 consists of 14 residues. This CDR3 is CSVIGDRRQETQYF. The DNA of the CDR3 is TGCAGCGTTATAGGGGACAGACGCCAAGAGACCCAGTACTTC. Looking up the rest from reference TRBV29-1 and TRBJ2-5 gives the full variable domain: SAVISQKPSRDICQRGTSLTIQCQVDSQVTMMFWYRQQPGQSLTLIATANQGSEATYESGFVIDKFPISRPNLTFSTLTVSNMSPEDSSIYLCSVIGDRRQETQYFGPGTRLLVL.

This clone occurred once. The chain couples TRBV7-9 to TRBJ2-1; unclear D gene. V lost 4 bases and J 0 bases, leaving 10 bases between the germline ends. This CDR3 has 15 amino acids. CDR1 is SEHNR, CDR2 FQNEAQ, per germline (reference sequence). The DNA of the CDR3 is TGTGCCAGCAGCTCATTTAGCAGCTCCTACAATGAGCAGTTCTTC. It translates to CASSSFSSSYNEQFF.

The chain links TRBV25-1 to TRBJ2-2; tentatively, D is TRBD2 (6 bases). This CDR3 comprises 15 residues. Trimming shortened V by 4 bases and J by 5 bases, and 14 bases separated the two germline ends. CDR1 is MGHDK and CDR2 is SYGVNS in the germline V gene. This CDR3 reads CASSASDQTTGELFF. CDR3 DNA sequence: TGTGCCAGCAGTGCTAGCGACCAGACGACCGGGGAGCTGTTTTTT.

The V gene is TRBV19, the J gene TRBJ1-4; D is uncertain. This CDR3 has 14 residues. V lost 6 bases and J lost 3, with 11 bases in between. Germline values: CDR1 LNHDA, CDR2 SQIVND (reference sequence). The CDR3 spells CASREGRANEKLFF. CDR3 nucleotide sequence: TGTGCCAGTAGAGAAGGACGGGCTAATGAAAAACTGTTTTTT.